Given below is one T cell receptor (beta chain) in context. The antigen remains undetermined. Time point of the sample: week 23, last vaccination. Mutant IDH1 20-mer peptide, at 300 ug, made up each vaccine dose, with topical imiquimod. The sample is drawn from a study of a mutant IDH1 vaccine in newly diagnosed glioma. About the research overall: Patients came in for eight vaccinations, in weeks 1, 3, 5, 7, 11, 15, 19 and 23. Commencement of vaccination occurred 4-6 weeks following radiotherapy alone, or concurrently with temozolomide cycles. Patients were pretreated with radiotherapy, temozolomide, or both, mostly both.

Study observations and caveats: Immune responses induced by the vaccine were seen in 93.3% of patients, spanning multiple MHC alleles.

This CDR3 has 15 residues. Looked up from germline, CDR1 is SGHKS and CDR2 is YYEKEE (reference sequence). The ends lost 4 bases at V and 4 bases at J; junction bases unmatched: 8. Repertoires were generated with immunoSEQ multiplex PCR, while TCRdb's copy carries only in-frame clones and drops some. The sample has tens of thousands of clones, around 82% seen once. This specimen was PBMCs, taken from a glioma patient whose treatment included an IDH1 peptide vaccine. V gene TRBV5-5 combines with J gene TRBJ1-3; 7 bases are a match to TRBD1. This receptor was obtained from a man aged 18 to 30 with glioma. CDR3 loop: CASSPRQGGGNTIYF. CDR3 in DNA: TGTGCCAGCAGCCCCCGACAGGGAGGCGGAAACACCATATATTTT.